Following are 18 T cell receptor beta chains from one sample sequenced in a study of T cell responses to AZD1222 COVID-19 vaccine. Libraries were prepared by immunoSEQ multiplex PCR; TCRdb keeps only in-frame clonotypes and omits some of them. This sample yields 120,000 to 150,000 clones, of which approximately 90% are seen a single time; around 4.9% belongs to the top ten. Sequencing used peripheral blood, obtained on day 0 of AZD1222 vaccination. These receptors all come from an adult in good health.

CDR3 residues: CASSQPGDDTEAFF. The CDR3 region has the DNA TGTGCCAGCAGCCAACCAGGGGACGACACTGAAGCTTTCTTT. The chain employs TRBV3-1 (or the pseudogene TRBV3-2) and TRBJ1-1; tentative D call: TRBD1 (6 bases). Germline CDR1 and CDR2: LGHDT and YNNKEL (reference sequence). The length of the CDR3 is 14 residues. The V end lost 2 bases, the J end lost 3 bases, and 10 bases lay between the germline ends.

The rearrangement joins TRBV4-3 to TRBJ1-6, with a possible D match to TRBD1 (6 bases). V was cut by 1 base and J by 9 bases, with 13 bases left in between. The CDR3 loop spans 15 amino acids. CDR1 and CDR2 (germline): LGHNA, YSLEER. This CDR3 reads CASSQVMAGASPLHF. CDR3 nucleotide sequence: TGCGCCAGCAGCCAAGTTATGGCAGGGGCTTCACCCCTCCACTTT.

The rearrangement links TRBV5-1 to TRBJ2-3; D is unresolved. The CDR3 sequence is 14 residues long. Germline V lookup: CDR1 SGHRS, CDR2 YFSETQ. The V and J ends lost 2 bases and 6 bases respectively, with 13 bases between them. This CDR3 reads CASSFDSSSDTQYF. The CDR3 DNA reads TGCGCCAGCAGCTTCGACTCGTCGTCGGATACGCAGTATTTT. The variable domain in full, completed from reference TRBV5-1 and TRBJ2-3, reads KAGVTQTPRYLIKTRGQQVTLSCSPISGHRSVSWYQQTPGQGLQFLFEYFSETQRNKGNFPGRFSGRQFSNSRSEMNVSTLELGDSALYLCASSFDSSSDTQYFGPGTRLTVL.

The chain couples TRBV4-3 to TRBJ1-6; D is unclear. V gave up 1 base and J gave up 4 bases, with 11 bases separating them. Germline CDR1 LGHNA, CDR2 YSLEER. CDR3 size: 16 residues. CDR3 sequence reads: CASSQVPARYNSPLHF. The CDR3 DNA follows: TGCGCCAGCAGCCAAGTACCAGCCCGATATAATTCACCCCTCCACTTT.

This sequence joins TRBV6-5 and TRBJ2-1; D is uncertain. The CDR3 consists of 16 residues. In germline, CDR1 is MNHEY, CDR2 SVGAGI. Trimming stripped 4 bases from V and 0 bases from J, with 13 bases between. DNA of the CDR3: TGTGCCAGCAGTTTTAAAAGACCGAGCTCCTACAATGAGCAGTTCTTC. This codes for CASSFKRPSSYNEQFF.

The rearrangement uses TRBV6-5 and TRBJ2-4, with 7 bases matching TRBD2. With 2 bases clipped from V and 2 bases from J, the junction kept 6 bases outside the gene matches. There are 16 residues in the CDR3. Germline V CDR1 and CDR2: MNHEY, SVGAGI. CDR3 protein: CASSYGRGGSKNIQYF. The CDR3 DNA is TGTGCCAGCAGTTACGGGAGGGGTGGGTCCAAAAACATTCAGTACTTC.

V is TRBV18 and J is TRBJ1-1; D is undetermined. The CDR3 totals 12 residues. Germline V gene sequence: CDR1 KGHSH, CDR2 LQKENI. V was clipped by 4 bases and J by 8 bases, with 11 bases between them. CDR3 nucleotide sequence: TGTGCCAGCTCACTGGCCGATAAAGAAGCTTTCTTT. Amino acid sequence: CASSLADKEAFF.

The chain carries TRBV19 and TRBJ2-7; the D is unclear. The V gene lost 3 bases and the J gene lost 0 bases, with 9 bases spanning the gap. Germline V gene data show CDR1 as LNHDA and CDR2 as SQIVND (reference sequence). The CDR3 consists of 14 residues. The CDR3 coding sequence is TGTGCCAGTAGTATGTACCAGAGCTCCTACGAGCAGTACTTC. Encoded protein: CASSMYQSSYEQYF.

The chain has TRBV11-2 and TRBJ1-1; D gene ambiguous. The CDR3 runs to 15 residues. In germline, CDR1 is SGHAT, CDR2 FQNNGV. Trimming removed 2 bases from V and 1 base from J, with 11 bases in between. As DNA, the CDR3 is TGTGCCAGCAGCTTATTTGGAACTCCGAACACTGAAGCTTTCTTT. Encoded protein: CASSLFGTPNTEAFF. Filled out from reference TRBV11-2 and TRBJ1-1, the complete variable domain reads EAGVAQSPRYKIIEKRQSVAFWCNPISGHATLYWYQQILGQGPKLLIQFQNNGVVDDSQLPKDRFSAERLKGVDSTLKIQPAKLEDSAVYLCASSLFGTPNTEAFFGQGTRLTVV.

The chain is built from TRBV19 and TRBJ2-1; TRBD1 might be the D (6 bases). The germline CDR1 and CDR2 sequences are LNHDA and SQIVND (reference sequence). There are 15 residues in the CDR3. Trimming shortened V by 3 bases and J by 5 bases, and 14 bases separated the two germline ends. CDR3 loop: CASSIGTRRDNEQFF. CDR3 coding DNA: TGTGCCAGTAGTATCGGGACAAGAAGGGACAATGAGCAGTTCTTC.

This chain joins TRBV27 and TRBJ1-1; the D is unclear. The ends were cut back, 3 bases at V and 0 bases at J, with 5 bases in the middle. The CDR3 covers 13 residues. Germline-derived CDR1 and CDR2 are MNHEY and SMNVEV (reference sequence). The CDR3 nucleotides are TGTGCCAGCAGTTTGGAGTTGAACACTGAAGCTTTCTTT. It is translated as CASSLELNTEAFF.

The CDR3 here is CASSVTGRNYGYTF. The CDR3 nucleotides are TGTGCCAGCAGCGTTACTGGACGGAACTATGGCTACACCTTC. This chain links TRBV28 with TRBJ1-2; no reliable D call. The germline V and J ends were trimmed by 6 bases and 2 bases, with 13 bases remaining between them. Germline CDR1 is MDHEN and CDR2 is SYDVKM. The CDR3 runs 14 residues.

The V and J genes are TRBV2 and TRBJ2-2; TRBD2 aligns across 12 bases. V was clipped by 9 bases and J by 6 bases; unmatched bases: 11. Per the germline V gene, CDR1 is SNHLY and CDR2 is FYNNEI. The CDR3 extends over 16 amino acids. CDR3 residues: CASRGVTSGRPGELFF. CDR3 nucleotide sequence: TGTGCCAGTAGGGGGGTGACTAGCGGGAGACCCGGGGAGCTGTTTTTT.

This rearrangement joins TRBV6-5 to TRBJ2-1; D perhaps matches TRBD2 (5 bases). Trimming stripped 6 bases from V and 4 bases from J, with 16 bases between. The CDR3 has 15 residues. From germline, CDR1 is MNHEY and CDR2 SVGAGI. The CDR3, as DNA: TGTGCCAGCAGCCCCCCCCAGCGGCCGTACAATGAGCAGTTCTTC. This sequence encodes CASSPPQRPYNEQFF.

The gene calls are TRBV6-5 and TRBJ1-6; no definite D call. The V gene lost 2 bases and the J gene lost 0 bases, with 2 bases spanning the gap. This CDR3 is built from 14 residues. The germline gives CDR1 MNHEY, CDR2 SVGAGI. The CDR3 nucleotides are TGTGCCAGCAGTTACGGCTCCTATAATTCACCCCTCCACTTT. Translating it yields CASSYGSYNSPLHF.

The CDR3 spells CATSRDYGTTNNEQFF. Written as DNA, the CDR3 is TGTGCCACCAGCAGAGATTACGGGACAACGAACAATGAGCAGTTCTTC. The chain employs TRBV15 and TRBJ2-1; a possible D gene is TRBD1 (6 bases). This CDR3 has 16 residues. Germline-derived CDR1 and CDR2 are LNHNV and YYDKDF (reference sequence). V shed 0 bases and J shed 5 bases, with 14 bases lying between them.

The chain recombines TRBV6-2 or TRBV6-3 with TRBJ2-6; 8 positions match TRBD1. Trimming removed 2 bases from V and 4 bases from J; junction bases left unmatched: 4. This CDR3 has 16 amino acids. From germline, CDR1 is MNHEY and CDR2 SVGEGT. CDR3 coding DNA: TGTGCCAGCAGTTACCGGACAGGGTACGGGGCCAACGTCCTGACTTTC. Amino acid sequence: CASSYRTGYGANVLTF.

This clone has a handful of counts. V is TRBV6-6 and J is TRBJ2-7; 8 nucleotides align to TRBD1. CDR3 size: 15 residues. Germline V gene sequence: CDR1 MNHNY, CDR2 SVGAGI (reference sequence). Trimming removed 2 bases from V and 3 bases from J; junction bases left unmatched: 6. CDR3 region: CASSYLGTGYYEQYF. The CDR3 nucleotides are TGTGCCAGCAGTTACCTAGGGACAGGATACTACGAGCAGTACTTC.